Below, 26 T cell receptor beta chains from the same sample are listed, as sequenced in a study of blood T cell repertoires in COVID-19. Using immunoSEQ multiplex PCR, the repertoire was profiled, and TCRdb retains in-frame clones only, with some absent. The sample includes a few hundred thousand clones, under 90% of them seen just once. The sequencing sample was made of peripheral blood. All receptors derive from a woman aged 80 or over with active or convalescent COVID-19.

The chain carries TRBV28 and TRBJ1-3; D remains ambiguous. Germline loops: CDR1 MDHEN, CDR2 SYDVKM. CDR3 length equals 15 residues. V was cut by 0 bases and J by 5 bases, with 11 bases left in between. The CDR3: CASSLWEGTRNTIYF. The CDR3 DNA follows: TGTGCCAGCAGTTTATGGGAGGGTACTCGAAACACCATATATTTT.

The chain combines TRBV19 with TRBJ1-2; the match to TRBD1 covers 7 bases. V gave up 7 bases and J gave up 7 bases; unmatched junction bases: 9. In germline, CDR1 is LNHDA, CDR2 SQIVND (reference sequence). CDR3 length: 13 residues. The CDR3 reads CASNRGQRTGYTF. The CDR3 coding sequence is TGTGCCAGTAATCGGGGACAGAGGACTGGCTACACCTTC.

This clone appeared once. DNA of the CDR3: TGTGCCAGCAGCATATTTCGCCGGACTAGCGGGGCCGCGGGTCCCTACGAGCAGTACTTC. It codes for CASSIFRRTSGAAGPYEQYF. The chain recombines TRBV27 with TRBJ2-7, with 12 bases lining up with TRBD2. CDR1 is MNHEY, CDR2 SMNVEV, per germline (reference sequence). V lost 6 bases and J lost 2; bases outside the gene matches: 20. This CDR3 contains 20 residues.

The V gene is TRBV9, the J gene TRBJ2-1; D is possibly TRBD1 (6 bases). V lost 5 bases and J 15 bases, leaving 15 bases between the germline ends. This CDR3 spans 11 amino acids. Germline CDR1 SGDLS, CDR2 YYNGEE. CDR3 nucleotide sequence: TGTGCCAGCAGTGCCTGGGACACCCTGTTCTTC. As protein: CASSAWDTLFF.

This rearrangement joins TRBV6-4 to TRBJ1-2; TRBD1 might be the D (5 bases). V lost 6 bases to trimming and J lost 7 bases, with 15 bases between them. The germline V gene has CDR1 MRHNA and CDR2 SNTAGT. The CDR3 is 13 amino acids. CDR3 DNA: TGTGCCAGCAGCTACGCCCAGGGAGGTGGCTACACCTTC. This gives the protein CASSYAQGGGYTF.

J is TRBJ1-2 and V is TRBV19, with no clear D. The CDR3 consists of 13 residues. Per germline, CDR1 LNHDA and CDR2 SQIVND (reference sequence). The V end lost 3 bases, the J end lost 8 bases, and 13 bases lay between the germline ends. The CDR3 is CASSIRSRSGYTF. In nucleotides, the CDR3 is TGTGCCAGTAGTATTAGGTCCAGGTCCGGCTACACCTTC.

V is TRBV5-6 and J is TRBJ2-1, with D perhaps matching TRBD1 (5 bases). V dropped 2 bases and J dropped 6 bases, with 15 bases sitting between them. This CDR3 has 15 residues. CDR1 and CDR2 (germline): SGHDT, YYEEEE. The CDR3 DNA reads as TGTGCCAGCAGCTTTAGGAGACAGCTCGGCAATGAGCAGTTCTTC. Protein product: CASSFRRQLGNEQFF. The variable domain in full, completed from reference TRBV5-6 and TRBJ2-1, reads DAGVTQSPTHLIKTRGQQVTLRCSPKSGHDTVSWYQQALGQGPQFIFQYYEEEERQRGNFPDRFSGHQFPNYSSELNVNALLLGDSALYLCASSFRRQLGNEQFFGPGTRLTVL.

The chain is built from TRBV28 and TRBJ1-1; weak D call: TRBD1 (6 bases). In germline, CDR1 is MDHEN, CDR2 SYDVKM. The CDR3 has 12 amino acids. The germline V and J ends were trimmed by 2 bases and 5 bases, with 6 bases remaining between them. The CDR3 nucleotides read TGTGCCAGCAGTTTACAGGGGACTGAAGCTTTCTTT. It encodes CASSLQGTEAFF. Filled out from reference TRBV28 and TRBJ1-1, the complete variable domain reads DVKVTQSSRYLVKRTGEKVFLECVQDMDHENMFWYRQDPGLGLRLIYFSYDVKMKEKGDIPEGYSVSREKKERFSLILESASTNQTSMYLCASSLQGTEAFFGQGTRLTVV.

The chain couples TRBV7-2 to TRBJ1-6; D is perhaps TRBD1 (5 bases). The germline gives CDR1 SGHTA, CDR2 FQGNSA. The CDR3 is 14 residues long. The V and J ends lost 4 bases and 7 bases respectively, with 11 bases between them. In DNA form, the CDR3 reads TGTGCCAGCAGCTCAGGGAAACAAAATTCACCCCTCCACTTT. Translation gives CASSSGKQNSPLHF.

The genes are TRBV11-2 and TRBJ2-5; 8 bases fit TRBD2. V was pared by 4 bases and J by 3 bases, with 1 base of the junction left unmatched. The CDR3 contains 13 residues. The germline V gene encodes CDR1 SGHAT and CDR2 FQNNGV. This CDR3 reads CASSYSGKETQYF. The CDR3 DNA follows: TGTGCCAGCAGCTATAGCGGGAAAGAGACCCAGTACTTC. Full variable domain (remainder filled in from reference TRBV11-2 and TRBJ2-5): EAGVAQSPRYKIIEKRQSVAFWCNPISGHATLYWYQQILGQGPKLLIQFQNNGVVDDSQLPKDRFSAERLKGVDSTLKIQPAKLEDSAVYLCASSYSGKETQYFGPGTRLLVL.

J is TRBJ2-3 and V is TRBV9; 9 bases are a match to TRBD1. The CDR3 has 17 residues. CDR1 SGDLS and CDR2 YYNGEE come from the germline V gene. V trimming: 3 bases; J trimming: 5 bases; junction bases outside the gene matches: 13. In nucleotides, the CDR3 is TGTGCCAGCAGCGCCCAGGGGCACAGGGGGCATCAAGATACGCAGTATTTT. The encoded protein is CASSAQGHRGHQDTQYF.

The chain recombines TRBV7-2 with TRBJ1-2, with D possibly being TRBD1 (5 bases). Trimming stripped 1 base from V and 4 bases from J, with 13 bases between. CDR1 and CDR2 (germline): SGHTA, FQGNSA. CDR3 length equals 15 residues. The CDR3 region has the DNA TGTGCCAGCAGCTTAGTACCGGGGGTCAGCTATGGCTACACCTTC. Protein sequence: CASSLVPGVSYGYTF.

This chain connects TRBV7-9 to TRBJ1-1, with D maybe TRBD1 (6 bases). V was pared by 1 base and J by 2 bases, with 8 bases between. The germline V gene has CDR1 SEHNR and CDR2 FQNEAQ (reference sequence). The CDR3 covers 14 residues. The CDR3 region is CASSLGQANTEAFF. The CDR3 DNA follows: TGTGCCAGCAGCTTAGGACAGGCAAACACTGAAGCTTTCTTT. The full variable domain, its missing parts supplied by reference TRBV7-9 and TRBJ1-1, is DTGVSQNPRHKITKRGQNVTFRCDPISEHNRLYWYRQTLGQGPEFLTYFQNEAQLEKSRLLSDRFSAERPKGSFSTLEIQRTEQGDSAMYLCASSLGQANTEAFFGQGTRLTVV.

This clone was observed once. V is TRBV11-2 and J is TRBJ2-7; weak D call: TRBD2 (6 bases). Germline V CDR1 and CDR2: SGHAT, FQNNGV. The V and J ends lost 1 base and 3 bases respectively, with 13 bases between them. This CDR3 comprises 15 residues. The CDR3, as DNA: TGTGCCAGCAGCTTAGGACTAGGTTCCGGCTACGAGCAGTACTTC. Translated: CASSLGLGSGYEQYF.

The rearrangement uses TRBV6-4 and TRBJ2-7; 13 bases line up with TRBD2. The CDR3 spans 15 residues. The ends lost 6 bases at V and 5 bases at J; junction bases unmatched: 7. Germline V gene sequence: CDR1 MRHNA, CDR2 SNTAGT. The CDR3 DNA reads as TGTGCCAGCAGCCCCACTAGCGGGAGGGCCAACGAGCAGTACTTC. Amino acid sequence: CASSPTSGRANEQYF.

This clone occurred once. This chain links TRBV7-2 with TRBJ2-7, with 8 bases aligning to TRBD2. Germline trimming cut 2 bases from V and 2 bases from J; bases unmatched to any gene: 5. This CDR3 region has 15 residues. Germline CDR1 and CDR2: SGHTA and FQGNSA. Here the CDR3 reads CASSLRAGGPYEQYF. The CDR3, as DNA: TGTGCCAGCAGCTTACGGGCGGGGGGTCCCTACGAGCAGTACTTC.

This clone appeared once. CDR3 residues: CASSFRTGDTEAFF. The CDR3 coding sequence is TGCGCCAGCAGCTTTCGGACAGGGGACACTGAAGCTTTCTTT. This chain joins TRBV5-1 and TRBJ1-1; 9 bases align to TRBD1. This CDR3 comprises 14 residues. From germline, CDR1 is SGHRS and CDR2 YFSETQ. The trim removed 2 bases at V and 3 bases at J, leaving 2 bases unmatched.

Here the CDR3 reads CASSQSGDSGANVLTF. In DNA, the CDR3 is TGCGCCAGCAGTCAATCAGGGGATTCTGGGGCCAACGTCCTGACTTTC. This chain connects TRBV23-1 to TRBJ2-6; the D gene is possibly TRBD1 (5 bases). TRBV23-1 carries the ORF label, with uncertain function. This CDR3 comprises 16 residues. The germline V and J ends were trimmed by 0 bases and 1 base, with 7 bases remaining between them.

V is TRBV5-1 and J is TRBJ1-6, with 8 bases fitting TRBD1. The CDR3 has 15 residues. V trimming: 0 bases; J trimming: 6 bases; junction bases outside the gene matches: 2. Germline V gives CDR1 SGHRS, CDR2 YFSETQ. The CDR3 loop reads CASSLATGGNSPLHF. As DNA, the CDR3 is TGCGCCAGCAGCTTGGCCACAGGGGGTAATTCACCCCTCCACTTT.

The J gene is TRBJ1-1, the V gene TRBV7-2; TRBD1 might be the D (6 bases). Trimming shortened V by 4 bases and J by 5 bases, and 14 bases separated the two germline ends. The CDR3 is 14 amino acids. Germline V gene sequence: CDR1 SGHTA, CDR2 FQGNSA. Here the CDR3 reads CASSSLGGVTEAFF. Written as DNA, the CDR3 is TGTGCCAGCAGCTCTCTAGGGGGAGTAACTGAAGCTTTCTTT. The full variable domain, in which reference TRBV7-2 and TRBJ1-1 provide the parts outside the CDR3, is GAGVSQSPSNKVTEKGKDVELRCDPISGHTALYWYRQSLGQGLEFLIYFQGNSAPDKSGLPSDRFSAERTGGSVSTLTIQRTQQEDSAVYLCASSSLGGVTEAFFGQGTRLTVV.

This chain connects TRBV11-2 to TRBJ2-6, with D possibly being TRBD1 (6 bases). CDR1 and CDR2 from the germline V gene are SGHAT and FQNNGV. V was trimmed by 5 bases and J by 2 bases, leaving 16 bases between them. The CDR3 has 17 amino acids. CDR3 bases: TGTGCCAGCAGCCACAGACAGGCCCGGGCTGGGGCCAACGTCCTGACTTTC. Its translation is CASSHRQARAGANVLTF.

CDR3 sequence (DNA): TGTGCCAGCACCCCCAGGCATCAGACTAGCGGGGCCGCCGAGCAGTACTTC. Its protein is CASTPRHQTSGAAEQYF. This rearrangement joins TRBV27 to TRBJ2-7, with 11 positions matching TRBD2. Germline lookup yields CDR1 MNHEY and CDR2 SMNVEV (reference sequence). This CDR3 is 17 amino acids long. V gave up 7 bases and J gave up 6 bases; unmatched junction bases: 17.

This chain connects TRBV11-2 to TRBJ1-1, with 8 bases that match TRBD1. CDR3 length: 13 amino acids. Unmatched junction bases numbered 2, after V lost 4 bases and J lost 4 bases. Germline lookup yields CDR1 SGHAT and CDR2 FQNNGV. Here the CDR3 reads CASSSQGVTEAFF. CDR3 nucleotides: TGTGCCAGCAGCTCACAGGGGGTCACTGAAGCTTTCTTT.

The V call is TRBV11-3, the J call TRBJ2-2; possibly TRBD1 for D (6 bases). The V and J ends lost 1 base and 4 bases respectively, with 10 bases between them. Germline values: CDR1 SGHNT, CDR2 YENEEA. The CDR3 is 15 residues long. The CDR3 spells CASSLVAGATGELFF. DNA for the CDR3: TGTGCCAGCAGCTTAGTCGCAGGGGCCACCGGGGAGCTGTTTTTT.

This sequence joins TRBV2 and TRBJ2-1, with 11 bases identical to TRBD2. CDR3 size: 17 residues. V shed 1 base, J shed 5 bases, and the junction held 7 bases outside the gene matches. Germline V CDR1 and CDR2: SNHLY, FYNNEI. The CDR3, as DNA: TGTGCCAGCAGTGAAGGGGTACTAGCGGGGGTCCACAATGAGCAGTTCTTC. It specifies CASSEGVLAGVHNEQFF.

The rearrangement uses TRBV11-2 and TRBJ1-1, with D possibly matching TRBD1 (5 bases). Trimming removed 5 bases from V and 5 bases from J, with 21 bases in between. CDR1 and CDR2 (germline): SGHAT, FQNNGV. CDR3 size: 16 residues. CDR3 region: CASSTPQVGVRTEAFF. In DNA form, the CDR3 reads TGTGCCAGCAGCACCCCACAGGTAGGGGTTCGGACTGAAGCTTTCTTT.